The 32 T cell receptor beta chains listed next were all sequenced from one sample in a study of CD8 T cells in ankylosing spondylitis. TCRdb recomputed calls from the 5' RACE reads with MiXCR, one row per CDR3 protein. The table shows hundreds of thousands of distinct CDR3 sequences, with 20% occurring only once. Sequenced: blood, either unsorted or a sorted T cell fraction (not recorded which). Receptor source: a male donor with ankylosing spondylitis or in good health (not recorded which).

This clonotype has only a few counts. The CDR3 nucleotides are TGTGCCAGCAGCTCTTCCGGGACAGGGCTAAGCGAGCAGTACTTC. This codes for CASSSSGTGLSEQYF. The V and J genes are TRBV5-5 and TRBJ2-7; 9 bases are shared with TRBD1. CDR1 SGHKS and CDR2 YYEKEE come from the germline V gene (reference sequence). After removal of 3 bases from V and 6 bases from J, the junction contained 10 bases not matched to a gene. The CDR3 runs to 15 residues. Full variable domain (missing parts from reference TRBV5-5 and TRBJ2-7): DAGVTQSPTHLIKTRGQQVTLRCSPISGHKSVSWYQQVLGQGPQFIFQYYEKEERGRGNFPDRFSARQFPNYSSELNVNALLLGDSALYLCASSSSGTGLSEQYFGPGTRLTVT.

This rearrangement joins TRBV7-8 to TRBJ2-7, with D perhaps TRBD2 (5 bases). The CDR3 is 14 amino acids. The germline V gene encodes CDR1 SGHVS and CDR2 FQNEAQ. The V end lost 2 bases, the J end lost 7 bases, and 15 bases lay between the germline ends. The CDR3 is CASSLPPGSGEQYF. The CDR3 bases are TGTGCCAGCAGCTTACCCCCCGGATCGGGGGAGCAGTACTTC.

CDR3 sequence reads: CASSTLGTQFHSTDTQYF. DNA of the CDR3: TGTGCCAGCAGTACGCTCGGGACTCAATTTCATAGCACAGATACGCAGTATTTT. V is TRBV28 and J is TRBJ2-3, with D perhaps matching TRBD2 (6 bases). CDR1 and CDR2 from the germline V gene are MDHEN and SYDVKM. V lost 5 bases to trimming and J lost 0 bases, with 21 bases between them. The CDR3 sequence is 18 residues long.

This sequence joins TRBV7-6 and TRBJ2-7, with 9 nucleotides matching TRBD2. CDR1 SGHVS and CDR2 FNYEAQ come from the germline V gene. V shed 5 bases, J shed 6 bases, and the junction held 11 bases outside the gene matches. The CDR3 extends over 15 amino acids. CDR3 region: CASSPQGGSGGEQYF. The CDR3 coding sequence is TGTGCCAGCAGCCCTCAGGGGGGTAGCGGGGGCGAGCAGTACTTC.

This chain connects TRBV10-3 to TRBJ2-7; no definite D call. Between the trimmed V and J ends, which lost 2 bases and 1 base, there was a span of 9 bases. The germline CDR1 and CDR2 sequences are ENHRY and SYGVKD. CDR3 length: 14 residues. For the CDR3, the DNA is TGTGCCATCAGTGAGGAACAGCGTTCCTACGAGCAGTACTTC. Protein sequence: CAISEEQRSYEQYF.

The chain employs TRBV6-5 and TRBJ2-2, with 9 positions matching TRBD1. This CDR3 comprises 16 residues. V lost 1 base, J lost 6 bases, and 6 bases stayed unmatched. Germline V CDR1 and CDR2: MNHEY, SVGAGI. The CDR3 DNA reads as TGTGCCAGCAGTTACTATGGGACAGGGAGCTCCGGGGAGCTGTTTTTT. Its translation is CASSYYGTGSSGELFF.

This sequence joins TRBV7-9 and TRBJ2-7; no clear D. CDR1 SEHNR and CDR2 FQNEAQ come from the germline V gene (reference sequence). V lost 5 bases and J 8 bases, leaving 10 bases between the germline ends. The CDR3 length is 11 residues. The CDR3 DNA is TGTGCCAGCAGCACCGAGAGTCAGCAGTACTTC. Amino acid sequence: CASSTESQQYF.

The chain has TRBV19 and TRBJ1-5, with D unresolved. The CDR3 has 17 residues. Trimming removed 3 bases from V and 2 bases from J, with 17 bases in between. Germline V gene data show CDR1 as LNHDA and CDR2 as SQIVND (reference sequence). The CDR3: CASSIESPGAGNQPQHF. For the CDR3, the DNA is TGTGCCAGTAGTATTGAGTCGCCCGGCGCGGGCAATCAGCCCCAGCATTTT.

V is TRBV7-2 and J is TRBJ2-3; the D gene is possibly TRBD2 (7 bases). The germline V gene has CDR1 SGHTA and CDR2 FQGNSA. CDR3 length: 15 amino acids. V was pared by 4 bases and J by 6 bases, with 17 bases between. CDR3 DNA sequence: TGTGCCAGCAGCTCCCTGGGGGGGGGCCTGGATACGCAGTATTTT. This codes for CASSSLGGGLDTQYF. Full variable domain (outside the CDR3, taken from reference TRBV7-2 and TRBJ2-3): GAGVSQSPSNKVTEKGKDVELRCDPISGHTALYWYRQSLGQGLEFLIYFQGNSAPDKSGLPSDRFSAERTGGSVSTLTIQRTQQEDSAVYLCASSSLGGGLDTQYFGPGTRLTVL.

The chain has TRBV6-2 or TRBV6-3 and TRBJ1-5; 8 bases agree with TRBD1. This CDR3 has 16 amino acids. The germline V gene has CDR1 MNHEY and CDR2 SVGEGT. V shed 5 bases and J 3 bases; nucleotides not matched to a gene: 9. As DNA, the CDR3 is TGTGCCAGCAGTAAGGACAGGGACGGCCCCAATCAGCCCCAGCATTTT. It encodes CASSKDRDGPNQPQHF.

This clonotype has a handful of counts. The chain combines TRBV11-3 with TRBJ2-1; possible D gene TRBD2, 5 bases. CDR3 length: 14 residues. The ends were cut back, 5 bases at V and 3 bases at J, with 11 bases in the middle. From germline, CDR1 is SGHNT and CDR2 YENEEA. The CDR3 protein is CASSGTGNYNEQFF. In nucleotides, the CDR3 is TGTGCCAGCAGCGGCACCGGGAACTACAATGAGCAGTTCTTC.

This clonotype was seen more than once but under ten times. The chain is built from TRBV28 and TRBJ2-7, with unresolved D. This CDR3 contains 14 residues. V gave up 3 bases and J gave up 2 bases, with 11 bases separating them. Germline V gives CDR1 MDHEN, CDR2 SYDVKM. The CDR3 sequence: CASSFLKGPYEQYF. CDR3 DNA: TGTGCCAGCAGTTTCCTAAAGGGCCCCTACGAGCAGTACTTC.

Concerning this clonotype: A much larger clone lies a single base off, so this may be a read error. This chain joins TRBV20-1 and TRBJ2-1; D ambiguous. CDR3 length: 14 amino acids. Germline V lookup: CDR1 DFQATT, CDR2 SNEGSKA (reference sequence). Here the CDR3 DNA reads TGCAGTGCTAGGGCCACGCCCGGATACAATGAGCACTTCTTC. Encoded protein: CSARATPGYNEHFF.

This clonotype was observed a few times. J is TRBJ2-1 and V is TRBV7-9; D assignment may be TRBD1 or TRBD2 (5 bases each). Per the germline V gene, CDR1 is SEHNR and CDR2 is FQNEAQ (reference sequence). The CDR3 runs 16 residues. Trimming cost V 5 bases and J 5 bases, with 19 bases left between them. The CDR3 loop reads CASSQRDAPVDNEQFF. CDR3 DNA sequence: TGTGCCAGCAGCCAACGGGACGCCCCCGTGGACAATGAGCAGTTCTTC.

The CDR3 loop is CASSYTGTGNTGELFF. The CDR3 nucleotides read TGTGCCAGCAGTTACACAGGGACAGGAAACACCGGGGAGCTGTTTTTT. The J gene is TRBJ2-2, the V gene TRBV6-5; TRBD1 matches at 8 bases. The CDR3 runs to 16 residues. Per the germline V gene, CDR1 is MNHEY and CDR2 is SVGAGI. Trimming took 2 bases from V and 2 from J; bases not matched to a gene: 4.

This clonotype was seen more than once but under ten times. This chain links TRBV4-1 with TRBJ2-1; D not resolved. Trimming left V 2 bases short and J 2 bases short, with 4 bases between. In germline, CDR1 is MGHRA, CDR2 YSYEKL. The CDR3 sequence is 13 residues long. The CDR3 loop is CASSQPPYNEQFF. In DNA, the CDR3 is TGCGCCAGCAGCCAACCCCCCTACAATGAGCAGTTCTTC.

This clonotype occurred a few times. The rearrangement uses TRBV20-1 and TRBJ1-2, with TRBD1 matching 9 bases. Germline lookup yields CDR1 DFQATT and CDR2 SNEGSKA (reference sequence). J lost 6 bases, V lost 6 bases, and 8 bases had no gene match. The CDR3 spans 13 residues. The CDR3 protein is CSATPGQGDGYTF. The CDR3 bases are TGCAGTGCCACCCCGGGACAGGGAGATGGCTACACCTTC.

This clonotype showed up just a few times. CDR3 protein: CASSLRIRGWETQYF. In DNA, the CDR3 is TGTGCCAGCAGTTTACGGATCAGGGGGTGGGAGACCCAGTACTTC. J is TRBJ2-5 and V is TRBV12-3 or TRBV12-4; 7 bases map to TRBD1. The CDR3 contains 15 residues. V lost 2 bases and J lost 5; bases outside the gene matches: 8.

This clonotype was seen more than once but under ten times. The gene calls are TRBV7-9 and TRBJ2-1; D is perhaps TRBD1 or TRBD2 (5 bases each). Trimming took off 4 bases at V and 0 bases at J, with 16 bases between the two ends. The CDR3 spans 17 residues. Germline V gives CDR1 SEHNR, CDR2 FQNEAQ (reference sequence). The CDR3 region has the DNA TGTGCCAGCAGCTCTCAGCTGGGACCTAGCTCCTACAATGAGCAGTTCTTC. As protein: CASSSQLGPSSYNEQFF. Combining the CDR3 with reference TRBV7-9 and TRBJ2-1 gives the whole variable domain DTGVSQNPRHKITKRGQNVTFRCDPISEHNRLYWYRQTLGQGPEFLTYFQNEAQLEKSRLLSDRFSAERPKGSFSTLEIQRTEQGDSAMYLCASSSQLGPSSYNEQFFGPGTRLTVL.

This clonotype came up a few times. V and J are TRBV6-5 and TRBJ1-2; the match to TRBD1 covers 8 bases. Trimming at V came to 4 bases and at J to 6 bases, leaving 13 bases not matched to a gene. Germline V gene data show CDR1 as MNHEY and CDR2 as SVGAGI. The CDR3 is made up of 16 amino acids. Here the CDR3 reads CASSSWGIDRGHGYTF. CDR3 nucleotide sequence: TGTGCCAGCAGTTCTTGGGGGATCGACAGGGGCCATGGCTACACCTTC.

This clonotype was detected many times. The CDR3 sequence: CSARDPASGPDTGELFF. In nucleotides, the CDR3 is TGCAGTGCTAGAGATCCGGCTAGCGGGCCCGACACCGGGGAGCTGTTTTTT. This chain links TRBV20-1 with TRBJ2-2; the match to TRBD2 covers 8 bases. The V segment lost 0 bases and the J segment 3 bases; nucleotides outside the gene matches: 9. The germline CDR1 and CDR2 sequences are DFQATT and SNEGSKA (reference sequence). The CDR3 totals 17 residues.

This clonotype was picked up a small number of times. The V call is TRBV12-3 or TRBV12-4, the J call TRBJ2-7; D uncertain. V shed 6 bases and J shed 5 bases, with 5 bases lying between them. The CDR3 spans 10 residues. The DNA of the CDR3 is TGTGCCAGCAGGGGGAACGAGCAGTACTTC. This translates into CASRGNEQYF.

This clonotype was seen ten or more times. V and J are TRBV10-3 and TRBJ2-2, with TRBD2 identical over 9 bases. The germline V gene has CDR1 ENHRY and CDR2 SYGVKD. CDR3 length equals 18 residues. After removal of 4 bases from V and 5 bases from J, the junction contained 14 bases not matched to a gene. In DNA form, the CDR3 reads TGTGCCATCAGTGCGATGGTAGCGGGGGCCACGGGGACCGGGGAGCTGTTTTTT. Translation gives CAISAMVAGATGTGELFF.

The rearrangement joins TRBV20-1 to TRBJ2-1; 9 positions agree with TRBD2. The CDR3 contains 13 residues. From germline, CDR1 is DFQATT and CDR2 SNEGSKA (reference sequence). J was trimmed by 7 bases and V by 3 bases; bases with no gene match: 4. The CDR3 protein is CSASRLAGNEQFF. In DNA form, the CDR3 reads TGCAGTGCTAGTAGGCTAGCGGGAAATGAGCAGTTCTTC.

This clonotype was observed a handful of times. The rearrangement uses TRBV20-1 and TRBJ2-1, with a possible D match to TRBD2 (5 bases). Germline V gives CDR1 DFQATT, CDR2 SNEGSKA (reference sequence). V was trimmed by 4 bases and J by 7 bases, leaving 17 bases between them. This CDR3 region has 14 residues. The DNA of the CDR3 is TGCAGTGCTACTCCAGTGGGAGACTTAAATGAGCAGTTCTTC. Amino acid sequence: CSATPVGDLNEQFF.

This clonotype has just a few counts. The chain uses TRBV28 and TRBJ1-6; tentative D call: TRBD1 (5 bases). Trimming left V 5 bases short and J 13 bases short, with 18 bases between. CDR1 is MDHEN, CDR2 SYDVKM, per germline. CDR3 length: 14 amino acids. The DNA for the CDR3 is TGTGCCAGCAGTCCCGGGACGGTACGACGGCCCCTCCACTTT. Translating gives CASSPGTVRRPLHF.

There are a few counts of this clonotype. The V gene is TRBV6-1, the J gene TRBJ2-7; 9 bases agree with TRBD1. V lost 4 bases to trimming and J lost 1 base; unmatched junction nucleotides: 5. Per the germline V gene, CDR1 is MNHNS and CDR2 is SASEGT. This CDR3 region has 15 residues. CDR3 region: CASSGRDRESYEQYF. For the CDR3, the DNA is TGTGCCAGCAGTGGCCGGGACAGGGAATCCTACGAGCAGTACTTC.

The V gene is TRBV20-1, the J gene TRBJ2-7; the D gene is possibly TRBD1 (6 bases). The V gene's germline CDR1 is DFQATT and CDR2 SNEGSKA (reference sequence). The CDR3 extends over 13 amino acids. V shed 0 bases and J shed 7 bases, with 13 bases lying between them. CDR3 loop: CSARENRAAEQYF. CDR3 sequence (DNA): TGCAGTGCTAGAGAGAACAGGGCTGCTGAGCAGTACTTC.

The chain couples TRBV11-2 to TRBJ2-7, with 9 bases lining up with TRBD1. Germline CDR1 reads SGHAT; CDR2 reads FQNNGV. The CDR3 sequence is 17 residues long. J gave up 1 base and V 2 bases, and 9 bases lay outside the gene matches. The CDR3 reads CASSLTPPGQGSYEQYF. For the CDR3, the DNA is TGTGCCAGCAGCTTAACCCCTCCGGGACAGGGATCCTACGAGCAGTACTTC. Drawing the rest from reference TRBV11-2 and TRBJ2-7, the complete variable domain is EAGVAQSPRYKIIEKRQSVAFWCNPISGHATLYWYQQILGQGPKLLIQFQNNGVVDDSQLPKDRFSAERLKGVDSTLKIQPAKLEDSAVYLCASSLTPPGQGSYEQYFGPGTRLTVT.

This clonotype was observed a handful of times. The chain employs TRBV5-1 and TRBJ2-5, with D tentatively TRBD2 (5 bases). With 4 bases removed from V and 4 bases from J, the gap between germline ends came to 29 bases. Per the germline V gene, CDR1 is SGHRS and CDR2 is YFSETQ. The CDR3 consists of 19 residues. The CDR3 sequence: CASSLGISENQENPETQYF. The DNA for the CDR3 is TGCGCCAGCAGCCTCGGGATCTCCGAAAACCAAGAAAACCCAGAGACCCAGTACTTC.

This clonotype was observed a few times. V and J are TRBV5-1 and TRBJ2-5; D gene uncertain. The CDR3 consists of 15 residues. Germline V lookup: CDR1 SGHRS, CDR2 YFSETQ. Trimming took 0 bases from V and 1 from J, leaving 10 bases between them. CDR3 in amino acids: CASSLDVSPQETQYF. The CDR3 nucleotides read TGCGCCAGCAGCTTGGACGTTTCCCCCCAAGAGACCCAGTACTTC.

V and J are TRBV7-8 and TRBJ2-1, with D uncertain. The V gene lost 1 base and the J gene lost 0 bases, with 13 bases spanning the gap. CDR3 size: 17 residues. Germline V gene lookup returns CDR1 SGHVS and CDR2 FQNEAQ. CDR3 in DNA: TGTGCCAGCAGCTTAGGGTCCGTTCATTACTCCTACAATGAGCAGTTCTTC. Residues: CASSLGSVHYSYNEQFF.